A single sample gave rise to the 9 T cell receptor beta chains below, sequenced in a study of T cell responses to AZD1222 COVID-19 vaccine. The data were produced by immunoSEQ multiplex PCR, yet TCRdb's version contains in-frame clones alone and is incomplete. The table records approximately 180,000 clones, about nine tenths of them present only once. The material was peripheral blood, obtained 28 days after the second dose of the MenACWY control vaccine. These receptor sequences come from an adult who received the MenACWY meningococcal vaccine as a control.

The CDR3 loop reads CASRDGTGNQPQHF. In DNA form, the CDR3 reads TGTGCCAGCAGGGACGGGACAGGCAATCAGCCCCAGCATTTT. The chain links TRBV28 to TRBJ1-5; 7 positions agree with TRBD1. This CDR3 spans 14 amino acids. Trimming took 6 bases from V and 2 from J; bases not matched to a gene: 4. Looked up from germline, CDR1 is MDHEN and CDR2 is SYDVKM.

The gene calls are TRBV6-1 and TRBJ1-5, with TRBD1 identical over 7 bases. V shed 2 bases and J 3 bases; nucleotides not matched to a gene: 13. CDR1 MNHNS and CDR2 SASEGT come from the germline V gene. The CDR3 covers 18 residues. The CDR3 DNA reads TGTGCCAGCAGTGAATTGGGGCGGGACAGCATTTCCAATCAGCCCCAGCATTTT. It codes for CASSELGRDSISNQPQHF.

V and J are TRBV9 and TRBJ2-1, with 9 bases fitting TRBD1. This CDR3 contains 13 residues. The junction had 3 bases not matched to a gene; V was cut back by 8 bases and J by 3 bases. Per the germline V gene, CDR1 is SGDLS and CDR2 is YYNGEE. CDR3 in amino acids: CASNRGLYNEQFF. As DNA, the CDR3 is TGTGCCAGTAACAGGGGGCTCTACAATGAGCAGTTCTTC.

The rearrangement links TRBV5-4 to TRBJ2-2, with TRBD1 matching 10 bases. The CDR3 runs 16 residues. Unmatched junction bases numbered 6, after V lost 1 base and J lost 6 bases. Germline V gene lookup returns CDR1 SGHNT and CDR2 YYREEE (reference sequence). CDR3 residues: CASSLSWDRGAGELFF. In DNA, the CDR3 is TGTGCCAGCAGCTTGAGTTGGGACAGGGGCGCCGGGGAGCTGTTTTTT.

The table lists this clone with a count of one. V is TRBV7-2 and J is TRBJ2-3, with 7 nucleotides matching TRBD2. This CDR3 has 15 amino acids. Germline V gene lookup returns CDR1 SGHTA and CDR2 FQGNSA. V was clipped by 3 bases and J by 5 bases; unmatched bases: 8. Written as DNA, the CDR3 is TGTGCCAGCAGCTTCCAGCGGGGTACCCTAGATACGCAGTATTTT. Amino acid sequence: CASSFQRGTLDTQYF.

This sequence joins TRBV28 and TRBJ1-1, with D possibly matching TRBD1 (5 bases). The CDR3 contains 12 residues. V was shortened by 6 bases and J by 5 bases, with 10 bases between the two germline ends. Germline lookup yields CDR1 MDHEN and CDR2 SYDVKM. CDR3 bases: TGTGCCAGCAGCTGGGGGGGAACTGAAGCTTTCTTT. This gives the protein CASSWGGTEAFF.

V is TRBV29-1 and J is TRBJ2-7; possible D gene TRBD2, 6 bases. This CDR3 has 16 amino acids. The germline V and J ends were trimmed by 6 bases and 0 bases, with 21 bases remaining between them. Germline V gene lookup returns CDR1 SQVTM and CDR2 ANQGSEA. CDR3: CSVGGIAARSSYEQYF. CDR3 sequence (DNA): TGCAGCGTGGGGGGAATAGCGGCCAGGAGCTCCTACGAGCAGTACTTC.

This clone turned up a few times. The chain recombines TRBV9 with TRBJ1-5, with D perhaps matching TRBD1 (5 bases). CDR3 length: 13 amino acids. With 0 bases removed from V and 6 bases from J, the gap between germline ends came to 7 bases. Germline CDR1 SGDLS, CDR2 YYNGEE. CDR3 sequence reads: CASSVGGVQPQHF. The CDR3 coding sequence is TGTGCCAGCAGCGTAGGGGGGGTTCAGCCCCAGCATTTT.

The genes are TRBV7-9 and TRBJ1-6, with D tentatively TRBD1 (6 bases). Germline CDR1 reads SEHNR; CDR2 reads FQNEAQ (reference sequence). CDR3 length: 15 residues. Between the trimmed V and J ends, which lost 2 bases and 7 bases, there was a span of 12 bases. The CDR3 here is CASSLWLRGNSPLHF. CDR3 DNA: TGTGCCAGCAGCTTATGGCTCAGGGGAAATTCACCCCTCCACTTT.